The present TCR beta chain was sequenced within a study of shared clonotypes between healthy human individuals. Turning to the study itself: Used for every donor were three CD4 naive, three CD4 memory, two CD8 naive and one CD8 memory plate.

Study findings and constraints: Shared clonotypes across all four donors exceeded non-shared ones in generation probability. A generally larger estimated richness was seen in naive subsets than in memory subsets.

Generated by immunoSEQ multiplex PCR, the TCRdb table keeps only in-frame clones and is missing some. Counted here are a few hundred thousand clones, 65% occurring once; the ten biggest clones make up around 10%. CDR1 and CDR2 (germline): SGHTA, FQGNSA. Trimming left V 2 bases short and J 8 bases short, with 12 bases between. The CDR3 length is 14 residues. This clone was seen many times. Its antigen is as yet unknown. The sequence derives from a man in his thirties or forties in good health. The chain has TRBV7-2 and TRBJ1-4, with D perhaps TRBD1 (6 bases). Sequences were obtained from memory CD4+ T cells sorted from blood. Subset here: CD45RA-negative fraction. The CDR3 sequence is CASSLTGTDEKLFF. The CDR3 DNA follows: TGTGCCAGCAGCTTAACAGGGACGGACGAAAAACTGTTTTTT.